This T cell receptor (beta chain) was documented in a study of tumor-infiltrating lymphocytes in localized non-small cell lung cancer. At the level of the study: Resected tumor was paired with non-adjacent uninvolved lung from the same patient.

As for this clone: The target antigen is unknown.

Using immunoSEQ multiplex PCR, the repertoire was profiled, and TCRdb retains in-frame clones only, with some absent. Of approximately 17,000 clones listed, 65% to 80% are singletons. Study findings and constraints: T-cell fraction did not differ between immunotypes IM1 and IM2. Recurrence-free survival showed no association with tumor T-cell fraction.

CDR3 length: 13 amino acids. J lost 2 bases, V lost 6 bases, and 0 bases had no gene match. Germline lookup yields CDR1 SNHLY and CDR2 FYNNEI. The specimen sequenced was lung tumor tissue. This TCR derives from a human donor with non-small cell lung cancer. The chain joins TRBV2 to TRBJ2-1, with 8 bases matching TRBD1. CDR3 nucleotide sequence: TGTGCCAGCAGGGACAGGGCCTACAATGAGCAGTTCTTC. Amino acids: CASRDRAYNEQFF.